The 22 T cell receptor beta chains listed next were all sequenced from one sample in a study of regulatory T cells in long-lasting Graves disease (dated by TCRdb to the early 2020s). This sample's time point label indicates: persistent/refractory GD, antithyroid drugs over 5 years with positive TRAb. RNA was extracted from PBMCs in TRIzol for both TCR sequencing and RNA sequencing. The method behind the library was multiplex PCR. Sequenced using an Illumina HiSeq 4000. TCR beta libraries were built with iRepertoire HTBI primers and Arm-PCR amplification of CDR3 regions. TCRdb reworked the public reads: Q25 trimming with fastp, MiXCR clone assembly, productive beta chains retained. Merged by CDR3 protein, the rows form single entries marked with the most common genes and DNA. This sample holds under 450,000 distinct CDR3 sequences; 20% to 30% were observed only once. The top ten hold roughly 28% of the sample.

The sample was peripheral blood mononuclear cells (PBMCs), taken when the disease was refractory, from a patient treated with antithyroid drugs. The origin of the receptors is a female donor with Graves disease.

This clonotype has only a few counts. The chain combines TRBV28 with TRBJ1-5; D unclear. Germline V gene data show CDR1 as MDHEN and CDR2 as SYDVKM. The V end was cut by 3 bases, the J end by 7 bases, with 19 bases between. This CDR3 contains 16 residues. The CDR3 sequence: CASSLAQQIRYQPQHF. For the CDR3, the DNA is TGTGCCAGCAGTTTGGCCCAACAGATCCGCTACCAGCCCCAGCATTTT. The full variable domain, in which reference TRBV28 and TRBJ1-5 provide the parts outside the CDR3, is DVKVTQSSRYLVKRTGEKVFLECVQDMDHENMFWYRQDPGLGLRLIYFSYDVKMKEKGDIPEGYSVSREKKERFSLILESASTNQTSMYLCASSLAQQIRYQPQHFGDGTRLSIL.

As concerns this clonotype: A single base separates this from a much larger clone, so it may be a read error. This chain joins TRBV2 and TRBJ2-4; 7 bases align to TRBD2. This CDR3 is built from 15 residues. Germline V gene data show CDR1 as SNHLY and CDR2 as FYNNEI. J gave up 5 bases and V 2 bases, and 6 bases lay outside the gene matches. CDR3: CASSELVAGENIQYF. In DNA form, the CDR3 reads TGTGCCAGCAGTGAATTAGTAGCGGGCGAAAACATTCAGTACTTC.

At least ten counts were recorded for this clonotype. The chain has TRBV2 and TRBJ1-4, with D unresolved. Germline CDR1 SNHLY, CDR2 FYNNEI. This CDR3 contains 13 residues. V shed 0 bases and J shed 8 bases, with 7 bases lying between them. CDR3 coding DNA: TGTGCCAGCAGTGAAGCTGAGGAGGAAAAACTGTTTTTT. It codes for CASSEAEEEKLFF.

J is TRBJ2-7 and V is TRBV5-1; 9 bases are shared with TRBD1. The CDR3 extends over 15 amino acids. The J segment lost 3 bases and the V segment lost 4 bases, leaving 8 bases of the junction unmatched. Germline V lookup: CDR1 SGHRS, CDR2 YFSETQ. The CDR3: CASSGGTGINYEQYF. In DNA, the CDR3 is TGCGCCAGCAGCGGAGGGACAGGGATAAACTACGAGCAGTACTTC.

V gene TRBV20-1 combines with J gene TRBJ2-5; the D gene is possibly TRBD2 (7 bases). CDR3 size: 12 residues. From germline, CDR1 is DFQATT and CDR2 SNEGSKA (reference sequence). Deletions cut 3 bases from V and 5 bases from J, with 10 bases between. The CDR3 protein is CSARGGRETQYF. CDR3 sequence (DNA): TGCAGTGCTAGGGGGGGGCGGGAGACCCAGTACTTC.

This clonotype was detected a few times. The chain joins TRBV29-1 to TRBJ1-4; the match to TRBD1 covers 7 bases. The length of the CDR3 is 12 residues. Trimming cost V 3 bases and J 6 bases; bases outside gene matches: 1. The germline V gene encodes CDR1 SQVTM and CDR2 ANQGSEA. The CDR3 is CSVDGTDEKLFF. The CDR3 region has the DNA TGCAGCGTTGATGGGACAGATGAAAAACTGTTTTTT.

Many counts were recorded for this clonotype. The chain links TRBV28 to TRBJ1-5, with D unclear. This CDR3 region has 13 residues. Per the germline V gene, CDR1 is MDHEN and CDR2 is SYDVKM. Trimming removed 3 bases from V and 4 bases from J, with 7 bases in between. This chain's CDR3 is CASSFGENQPQHF. DNA for the CDR3: TGTGCCAGCAGTTTCGGGGAGAATCAGCCCCAGCATTTT.

This clonotype was counted only a few times. The chain employs TRBV7-9 and TRBJ2-7; 7 positions agree with TRBD2. Losses at the gene ends were 5 bases for V and 5 bases for J; bases not matched to a gene: 12. Germline V gives CDR1 SEHNR, CDR2 FQNEAQ (reference sequence). The CDR3 spans 15 residues. CDR3 in amino acids: CASSPTGGVPHEQYF. The CDR3 DNA is TGTGCCAGCAGCCCAACGGGGGGTGTCCCCCACGAGCAGTACTTC.

With regard to this clonotype: A much larger clone lies a single base off, so this may be a read error. The chain couples TRBV6-2 or TRBV6-3 to TRBJ1-2; D unresolved. Germline CDR1 is MNHEY and CDR2 is SVGEGT. The CDR3 has 15 residues. Deletions cut 4 bases from V and 2 bases from J, with 14 bases between. The CDR3 spells CASSSETVPNYGYTF. The DNA of the CDR3 is TGTGCCAGCAGTTCAGAAACCGTGCCGAACTATGGCTACACCTTC.

This clonotype was picked up one time. CDR3: CAPHRTSGSVYEQYF. CDR3 nucleotide sequence: TGTGCCCCCCACCGGACTAGCGGGAGCGTCTACGAGCAGTACTTC. The V gene is TRBV7-2, the J gene TRBJ2-7, with 13 bases lining up with TRBD2. The CDR3 is 15 amino acids. V trimming: 11 bases; J trimming: 3 bases; junction bases outside the gene matches: 10. Germline assignment: CDR1 SGHTA and CDR2 FQGNSA.

This clonotype was counted a few times. The chain carries TRBV7-2 and TRBJ2-7; 7 bases map to TRBD2. Losses at the gene ends were 5 bases for V and 4 bases for J; bases not matched to a gene: 14. Germline CDR1 is SGHTA and CDR2 is FQGNSA. This CDR3 comprises 16 residues. The CDR3 sequence: CASSPLAGAGLYEQYF. DNA of the CDR3: TGTGCCAGCAGCCCCCTCGCGGGAGCGGGGTTATACGAGCAGTACTTC.

The chain employs TRBV6-1 and TRBJ2-5; 10 bases match TRBD2. V gave up 6 bases and J gave up 4 bases; unmatched junction bases: 8. The CDR3 is 15 amino acids. Germline V gene data show CDR1 as MNHNS and CDR2 as SASEGT. The CDR3 region is CASRPNSGRRETQYF. The CDR3 DNA reads TGTGCCAGCAGACCCAATAGCGGGAGGCGAGAGACCCAGTACTTC.

The CDR3 DNA reads as TGCGCCAGCAGCGGAGCGGGACAAACTCAAGAGACCCAGTACTTC. Protein: CASSGAGQTQETQYF. The chain joins TRBV5-1 to TRBJ2-5; TRBD2 is a possible D gene (7 bases). The CDR3 runs 15 residues. V lost 4 bases and J lost 2, with 15 bases in between. Germline V CDR1 and CDR2: SGHRS, YFSETQ.

This clonotype has more than one count but fewer than ten. V and J are TRBV29-1 and TRBJ1-1; D unresolved. Trimming took off 0 bases at V and 11 bases at J, with 10 bases between the two ends. CDR1 is SQVTM, CDR2 ANQGSEA, per germline. The CDR3 runs to 11 residues. The CDR3 here is CSVEDYGNAFF. Here the CDR3 DNA reads TGCAGCGTTGAAGATTATGGTAACGCTTTCTTT.

This clonotype occurred a few times. This sequence joins TRBV15 and TRBJ2-1, with a possible D match to TRBD2 (6 bases). Germline loops: CDR1 LNHNV, CDR2 YYDKDF (reference sequence). The CDR3 contains 17 residues. V was pared by 6 bases and J by 4 bases, with 22 bases between. CDR3 residues: CATSRRPSSEEYNEQFF. The CDR3 DNA sequence: TGTGCCACCAGTAGAAGACCTTCTAGCGAAGAATACAATGAGCAGTTCTTC.

In its sample, this clonotype was seen many times. The chain is built from TRBV27 and TRBJ2-7; D may match TRBD1 or TRBD2 (5 bases each). CDR1 and CDR2 (germline): MNHEY, SMNVEV (reference sequence). Trimming left V 2 bases short and J 3 bases short, with 14 bases between. This CDR3 region has 15 residues. CDR3 protein: CASSLVWDRNYEQYF. The CDR3 nucleotides are TGTGCCAGCAGTTTAGTGTGGGACCGAAACTACGAGCAGTACTTC.

This chain links TRBV6-5 with TRBJ2-2; D gene unclear. The CDR3 runs 13 residues. Germline assignment: CDR1 MNHEY and CDR2 SVGAGI. The V end was cut by 4 bases, the J end by 5 bases, with 8 bases between. This chain's CDR3 is CASSSHTTGELFF. DNA of the CDR3: TGTGCCAGCAGTTCTCACACTACCGGGGAGCTGTTTTTT.

This clonotype was seen a handful of times. This CDR3 is CASSLTTKGHEQYF. The CDR3 coding sequence is TGCGCCAGCAGCTTGACAACGAAGGGCCACGAGCAGTACTTC. V usage is TRBV5-1 and J usage is TRBJ2-7, with D unclear. The V and J ends lost 1 base and 5 bases respectively, with 13 bases between them. The CDR3 covers 14 residues. Germline V CDR1 and CDR2: SGHRS, YFSETQ.

This clonotype has ten or more counts. This rearrangement joins TRBV2 to TRBJ1-2; D unresolved. In germline, CDR1 is SNHLY, CDR2 FYNNEI. The V end was cut by 10 bases, the J end by 13 bases, with 22 bases between. The CDR3 consists of 12 residues. The CDR3 spells CATHGGGSSSTF. In nucleotides, the CDR3 is TGTGCCACCCACGGCGGTGGCAGTAGTAGCACCTTC.

This clonotype appeared many times. V usage is TRBV24-1 and J usage is TRBJ1-2; D gene unclear. Germline assignment: CDR1 KGHDR and CDR2 SFDVKD. This CDR3 comprises 13 residues. V was pared by 6 bases and J by 2 bases, with 9 bases between. Here the CDR3 DNA reads TGTGCCACCAGTTATGCCAGAAACTATGGCTACACCTTC. Amino acid sequence: CATSYARNYGYTF.

This clonotype showed up many times. The chain couples TRBV2 to TRBJ2-7; D remains ambiguous. V was pared by 4 bases and J by 1 base, with 8 bases between. CDR3 size: 13 residues. In germline, CDR1 is SNHLY, CDR2 FYNNEI. This chain's CDR3 is CASSGSLSYEQYF. The CDR3 DNA reads TGTGCCAGCAGTGGGTCCTTATCCTACGAGCAGTACTTC.

There are many counts of this clonotype. The rearrangement links TRBV11-3 to TRBJ1-1, with a tentative D call TRBD1 (6 bases). CDR1 is SGHNT, CDR2 YENEEA, per germline. Trimming cost V 5 bases and J 10 bases, with 14 bases left between them. The CDR3 runs 12 residues. CDR3 sequence reads: CASSQTGEGAFF. The CDR3 nucleotides are TGTGCCAGCAGCCAGACAGGAGAAGGAGCTTTCTTT.